This TCR beta chain was captured by sequencing in a study of monozygotic twins with inflammatory bowel disease. CDR1 is SGHRS, CDR2 YFSETQ, per germline. The CDR3 runs to 15 residues. From its re-call of the 5' RACE reads, TCRdb lists each CDR3 protein once, without DNA. The listing records 200,000 to 250,000 distinct CDR3 sequences. Every single donor had an approximately 2.5 ml blood sample drawn. Whole blood that had not undergone T cell sorting provided the isolated total RNA. This rearrangement joins TRBV5-1 to TRBJ1-4. The sequenced material came from blood. This TCR derives from a human donor with ulcerative colitis or Crohn's disease, or a healthy co-twin of an affected twin (not recorded which). CDR3 protein: CASRPTQGGNEKLFF.